This T cell receptor beta chain was sequenced in a study of PD-L1 blockade in urothelial cancer. Study in general: Bladder-origin urothelial cancer in males covered about 85% of the 29 patients. Prior exposure to chemotherapy in patients amounted to 0 to 3 regimens received.

This CDR3 is built from 15 residues. Germline lookup yields CDR1 KGHSH and CDR2 LQKENI. V was clipped by 3 bases and J by 0 bases, with 12 bases between them. Repertoires were generated with immunoSEQ multiplex PCR, while TCRdb's copy carries only in-frame clones and drops some. This table has tens of thousands of clones, around 82% appearing once. The time point here: pretreatment peripheral blood. The sample in question was PBMCs, obtained around atezolizumab (anti-PD-L1) treatment. The genes are TRBV18 and TRBJ2-7; TRBD1 is a possible D gene (6 bases). The clonotype originates from a man aged 55 to 70 with urothelial cancer. The CDR3 region has the DNA TGTGCCAGCTCACCGGAGTCAGGGGACTCCTACGAGCAGTACTTC. Protein sequence: CASSPESGDSYEQYF. Using reference TRBV18 and TRBJ2-7 for the parts outside the CDR3, the full variable domain is NAGVMQNPRHLVRRRGQEARLRCSPMKGHSHVYWYRQLPEEGLKFMVYLQKENIIDESGMPKERFSAEFPKEGPSILRIQQVVRGDSAAYFCASSPESGDSYEQYFGPGTRLTVT.